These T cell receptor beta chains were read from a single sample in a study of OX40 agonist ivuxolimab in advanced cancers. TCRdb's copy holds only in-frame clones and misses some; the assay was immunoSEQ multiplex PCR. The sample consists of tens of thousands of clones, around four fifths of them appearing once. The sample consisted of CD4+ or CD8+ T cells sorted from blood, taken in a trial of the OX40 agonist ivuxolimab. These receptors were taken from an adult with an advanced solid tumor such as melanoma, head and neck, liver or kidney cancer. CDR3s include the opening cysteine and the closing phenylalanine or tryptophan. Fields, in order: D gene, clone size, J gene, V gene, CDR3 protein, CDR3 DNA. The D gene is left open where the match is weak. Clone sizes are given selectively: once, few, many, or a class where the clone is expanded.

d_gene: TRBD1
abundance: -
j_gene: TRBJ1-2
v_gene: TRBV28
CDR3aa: CASNSQGIGYTF
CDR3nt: TGTGCCAGCAACTCACAGGGGATTGGCTACACCTTC

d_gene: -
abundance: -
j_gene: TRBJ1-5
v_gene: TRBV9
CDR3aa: CASSPQPGVQPQHF
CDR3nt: TGTGCCAGCAGCCCCCAGCCAGGGGTTCAGCCCCAGCATTTT

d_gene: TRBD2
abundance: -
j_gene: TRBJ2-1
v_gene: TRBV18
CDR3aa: CASSPGLAGGGEQFF
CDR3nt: TGTGCCAGCTCACCAGGACTAGCGGGAGGGGGTGAGCAGTTCTTC

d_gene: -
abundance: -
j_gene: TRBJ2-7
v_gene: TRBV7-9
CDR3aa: CASSRVQGYEQYF
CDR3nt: TGTGCCAGCTCACGAGTACAGGGATACGAGCAGTACTTC

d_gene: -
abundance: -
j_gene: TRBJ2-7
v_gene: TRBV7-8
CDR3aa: CASSLVSYEQYF
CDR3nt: TGTGCCAGCAGCTTAGTCTCCTACGAGCAGTACTTC

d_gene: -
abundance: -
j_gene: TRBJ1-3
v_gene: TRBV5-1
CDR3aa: CASSLIPALSGNTIYF
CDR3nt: TGCGCCAGCAGCTTGATTCCCGCACTCTCTGGAAACACCATATATTTT

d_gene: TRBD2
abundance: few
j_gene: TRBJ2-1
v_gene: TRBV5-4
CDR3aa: CASSIGLAFVNEQFF
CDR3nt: TGTGCCAGCAGCATAGGACTAGCATTTGTCAATGAGCAGTTCTTC

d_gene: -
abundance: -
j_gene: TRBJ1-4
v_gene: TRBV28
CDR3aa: CASSLYGSNEKLFF
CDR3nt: TGTGCCAGCAGTTTATATGGATCTAATGAAAAACTGTTTTTT

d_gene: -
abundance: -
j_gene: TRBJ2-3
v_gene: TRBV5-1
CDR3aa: CASSSQSDTQYF
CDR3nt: TGCGCCAGCAGCTCCCAGTCAGATACGCAGTATTTT

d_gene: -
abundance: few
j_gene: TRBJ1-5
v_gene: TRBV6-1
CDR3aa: CASTQQGTRQPQHF
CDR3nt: TGTGCCAGCACCCAACAGGGAACCCGTCAGCCCCAGCATTTT

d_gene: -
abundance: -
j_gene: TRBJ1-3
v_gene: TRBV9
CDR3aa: CASSAAGLQAGNTIYF
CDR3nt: TGTGCCAGCAGCGCCGCCGGCCTCCAAGCGGGAAACACCATATATTTT

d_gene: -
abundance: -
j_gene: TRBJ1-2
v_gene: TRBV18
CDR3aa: CASSPRVGEGYTF
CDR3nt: TGTGCCAGCTCACCGCGGGTGGGGGAAGGCTACACCTTC

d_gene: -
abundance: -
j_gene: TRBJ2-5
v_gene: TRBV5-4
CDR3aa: CASSLKAGGETQYF
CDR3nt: TGTGCCAGCAGCTTGAAGGCAGGAGGAGAGACCCAGTACTTC

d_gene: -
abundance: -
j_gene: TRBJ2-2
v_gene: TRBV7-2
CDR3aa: CASSFDKSNTGELFF
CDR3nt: TGTGCCAGCAGCTTTGACAAATCGAACACCGGGGAGCTGTTTTTT

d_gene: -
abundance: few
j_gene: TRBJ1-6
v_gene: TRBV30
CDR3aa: CAWSLNSNSPLHF
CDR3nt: TGTGCCTGGAGTTTAAACTCGAATTCACCCCTCCACTTT

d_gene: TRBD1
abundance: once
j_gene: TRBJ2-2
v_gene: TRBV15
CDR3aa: CATSRDRAGQGYTNTGELFF
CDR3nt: TGTGCCACCAGCAGAGATAGAGCCGGACAGGGATATACGAACACCGGGGAGCTGTTTTTT

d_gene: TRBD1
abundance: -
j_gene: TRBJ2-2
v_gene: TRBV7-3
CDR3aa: CASSLADRGRNTGELFF
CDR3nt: TGTGCCAGCAGCTTGGCGGACAGGGGACGGAACACCGGGGAGCTGTTTTTT

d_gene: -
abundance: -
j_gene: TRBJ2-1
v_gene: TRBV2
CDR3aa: CASSRDMGYNEQFF
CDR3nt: TGTGCCAGCAGTCGGGACATGGGGTACAATGAGCAGTTCTTC

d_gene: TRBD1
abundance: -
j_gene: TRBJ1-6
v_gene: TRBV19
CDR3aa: CASSPRGRGLSSYNSPLHF
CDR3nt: TGTGCCAGTAGTCCCCGTGGCAGGGGGCTGAGCTCCTATAATTCACCCCTCCACTTT

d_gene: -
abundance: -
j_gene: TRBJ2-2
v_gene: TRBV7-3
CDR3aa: CASSPTLGTGELFF
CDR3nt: TGTGCCAGCAGCCCTACCTTGGGGACCGGGGAGCTGTTTTTT

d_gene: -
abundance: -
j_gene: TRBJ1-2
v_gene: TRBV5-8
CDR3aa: CASSLAVTDNYGYTF
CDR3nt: TGTGCCAGCAGCTTGGCTGTGACAGACAACTATGGCTACACCTTC

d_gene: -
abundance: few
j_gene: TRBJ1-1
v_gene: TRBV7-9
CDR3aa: CASSREVAAFF
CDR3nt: TGTGCCAGCAGCCGAGAGGTCGCAGCTTTCTTT

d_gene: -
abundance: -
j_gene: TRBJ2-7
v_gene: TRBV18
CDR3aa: CASSPLGESEQYF
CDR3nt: TGTGCCAGCTCACCACTAGGGGAGAGTGAGCAGTACTTC

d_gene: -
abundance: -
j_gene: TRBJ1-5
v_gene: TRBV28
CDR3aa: CASSLEDTYQPQHF
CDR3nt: TGTGCCAGCAGTTTGGAGGACACTTATCAGCCCCAGCATTTT

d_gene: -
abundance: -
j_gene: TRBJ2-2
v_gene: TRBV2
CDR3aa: CASSEQTSGELFF
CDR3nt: TGTGCCAGCAGTGAACAGACCTCAGGGGAGCTGTTTTTT

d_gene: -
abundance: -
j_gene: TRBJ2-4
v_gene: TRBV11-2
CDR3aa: CASSFLGAPRGAKNIQYF
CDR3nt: TGTGCCAGCAGCTTCCTGGGGGCCCCCCGGGGTGCCAAAAACATTCAGTACTTC

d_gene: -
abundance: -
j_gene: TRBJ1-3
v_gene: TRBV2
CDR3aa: CASSEQGRRNTIYF
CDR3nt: TGTGCCAGCAGTGAACAGGGCCGTCGAAACACCATATATTTT

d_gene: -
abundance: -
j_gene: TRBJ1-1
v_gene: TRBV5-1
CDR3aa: CASSLFGLGAGTEAFF
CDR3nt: TGCGCCAGCAGCTTGTTTGGGTTGGGGGCAGGCACTGAAGCTTTCTTT

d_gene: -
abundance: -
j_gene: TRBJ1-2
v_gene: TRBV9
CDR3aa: CASSAGPQRDNYGYTF
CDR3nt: TGTGCCAGCAGCGCCGGTCCACAGCGCGATAACTATGGCTACACCTTC

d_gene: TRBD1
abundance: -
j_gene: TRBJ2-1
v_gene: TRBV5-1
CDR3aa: CASSSGQGAFYNEQFF
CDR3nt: TGCGCCAGCAGCTCGGGACAGGGAGCCTTCTACAATGAGCAGTTCTTC

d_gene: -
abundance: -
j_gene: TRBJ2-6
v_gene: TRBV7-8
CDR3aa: CASSLGGSSSGANVLTF
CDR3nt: TGTGCCAGCAGCTTAGGGGGCAGCAGCTCTGGGGCCAACGTCCTGACTTTC

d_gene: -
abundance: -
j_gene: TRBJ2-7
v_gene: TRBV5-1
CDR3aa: CASSLVAGTPFPEQYF
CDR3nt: TGCGCCAGCAGCTTGGTGGCAGGCACCCCCTTTCCCGAGCAGTACTTC

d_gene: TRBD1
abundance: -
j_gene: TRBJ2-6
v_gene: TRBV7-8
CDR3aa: CASSFAGTVRTPGANVLTF
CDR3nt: TGTGCCAGCAGCTTCGCCGGGACAGTACGAACCCCTGGGGCCAACGTCCTGACTTTC

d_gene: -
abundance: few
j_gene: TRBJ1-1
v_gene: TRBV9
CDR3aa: CASSPFTQNRAFF
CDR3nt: TGTGCCAGCAGCCCCTTCACACAGAACAGAGCTTTCTTT

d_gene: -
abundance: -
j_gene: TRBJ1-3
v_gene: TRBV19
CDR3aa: CASSTSWSSGNTIYF
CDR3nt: TGTGCCAGTAGTACCTCGTGGAGCTCTGGAAACACCATATATTTT

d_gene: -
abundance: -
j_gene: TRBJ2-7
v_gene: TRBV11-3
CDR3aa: CASSLVGGYEQYF
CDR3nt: TGTGCCAGCAGCTTAGTAGGAGGCTACGAGCAGTACTTC

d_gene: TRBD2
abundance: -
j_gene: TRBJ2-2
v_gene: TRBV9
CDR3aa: CASSVRAGGGELFF
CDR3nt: TGTGCCAGCAGCGTAAGGGCGGGAGGCGGGGAGCTGTTTTTT

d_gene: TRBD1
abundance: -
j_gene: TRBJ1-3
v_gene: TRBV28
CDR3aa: CASWDRGTGNTIYF
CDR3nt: TGTGCCAGCTGGGACAGGGGGACTGGAAACACCATATATTTT

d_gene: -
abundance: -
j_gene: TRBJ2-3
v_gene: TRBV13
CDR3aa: CASSLGGDTDTQYF
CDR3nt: TGTGCCAGCAGCTTAGGCGGGGACACAGATACGCAGTATTTT

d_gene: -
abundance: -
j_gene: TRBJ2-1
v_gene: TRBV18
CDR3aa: CASSPTGEVEQFF
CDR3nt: TGTGCCAGCTCACCAACCGGGGAGGTTGAGCAGTTCTTC

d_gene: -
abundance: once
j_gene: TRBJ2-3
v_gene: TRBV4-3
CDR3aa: CASSQGGGDTDTQYF
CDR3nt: TGCGCCAGCAGCCAAGGAGGGGGGGACACAGATACGCAGTATTTT

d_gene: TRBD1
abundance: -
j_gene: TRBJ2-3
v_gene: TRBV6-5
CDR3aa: CASRDRGLLTDTQYF
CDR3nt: TGTGCCAGCAGGGACAGGGGGCTTCTCACAGATACGCAGTATTTT

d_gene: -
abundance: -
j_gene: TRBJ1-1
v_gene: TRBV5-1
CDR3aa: CASSLNTGNTEAFF
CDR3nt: TGCGCCAGCAGCCTGAACACAGGGAACACTGAAGCTTTCTTT

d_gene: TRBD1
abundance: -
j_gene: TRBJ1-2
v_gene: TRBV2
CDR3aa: CASGTAAQSYTF
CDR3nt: TGTGCCAGCGGGACAGCCGCACAGAGCTACACCTTC

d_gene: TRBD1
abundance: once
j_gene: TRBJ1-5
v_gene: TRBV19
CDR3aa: CASSRGQAGNQPQHF
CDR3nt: TGTGCCAGTAGTAGGGGACAGGCTGGCAATCAGCCCCAGCATTTT

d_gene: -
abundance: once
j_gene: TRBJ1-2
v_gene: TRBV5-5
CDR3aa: CASSSLAYGYTF
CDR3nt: TGTGCCAGCAGCTCCTTAGCCTATGGCTACACCTTC

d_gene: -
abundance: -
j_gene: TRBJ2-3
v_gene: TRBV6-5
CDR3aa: CASSYSGGTSTDTQYF
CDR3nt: TGTGCCAGCAGTTACTCTGGCGGTACTAGCACAGATACGCAGTATTTT

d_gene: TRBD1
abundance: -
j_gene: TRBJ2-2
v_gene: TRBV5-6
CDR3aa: CASSVRGPVTGELFF
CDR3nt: TGTGCCAGCAGCGTAAGGGGGCCGGTTACCGGGGAGCTGTTTTTT